Shown below are 5 T cell receptor beta chains from a single sample sequenced in a study of OX40 agonist ivuxolimab in advanced cancers. Generated by immunoSEQ multiplex PCR, the TCRdb table keeps only in-frame clones and is missing some. The repertoire holds about 50,000 clones, about 89% seen once, with approximately 0.8% in the top ten. This specimen consisted of CD4+ or CD8+ T cells sorted from blood, obtained in a trial of the OX40 agonist ivuxolimab. The receptors here all came from an adult with an advanced solid tumor such as melanoma, head and neck, liver or kidney cancer.

Regarding this clone: The sample carries other DNA sequences with the same CDR3. The V and J genes are TRBV5-6 and TRBJ1-2, with unresolved D. Germline CDR1 SGHDT, CDR2 YYEEEE. Trimming stripped 2 bases from V and 3 bases from J, with 5 bases between. The CDR3 extends over 12 amino acids. The DNA for the CDR3 is TGTGCCAGCAGCTTAAAAGACTATGGCTACACCTTC. It encodes CASSLKDYGYTF.

V and J are TRBV5-1 and TRBJ1-1, with 7 bases fitting TRBD1. Germline V gene data show CDR1 as SGHRS and CDR2 as YFSETQ. This CDR3 is built from 15 residues. Germline trimming cut 2 bases from V and 4 bases from J; bases unmatched to any gene: 8. CDR3 protein: CASSLGGGGSTEAFF. CDR3 coding DNA: TGCGCCAGCAGCTTAGGAGGGGGCGGGAGCACTGAAGCTTTCTTT.

The CDR3 DNA is TGTGCCAGCAGCCCAGGACACCAATTAGCCAAAAACATTCAGTACTTC. Translation gives CASSPGHQLAKNIQYF. This chain links TRBV11-2 with TRBJ2-4; possibly TRBD1 for D (5 bases). This CDR3 has 16 residues. Between the trimmed V and J ends, which lost 5 bases and 0 bases, there was a span of 14 bases. CDR1 is SGHAT and CDR2 is FQNNGV in the germline V gene.

The chain employs TRBV7-2 and TRBJ2-1, with D perhaps assigned TRBD1 or TRBD2 (5 bases each). The CDR3 loop spans 16 amino acids. CDR1 and CDR2 (germline): SGHTA, FQGNSA. V lost 4 bases, J lost 4 bases, and 17 bases lay in between. The CDR3 protein is CASSSRPGRPYNEQFF. The CDR3 DNA reads TGTGCCAGCAGCTCTAGACCGGGACGCCCTTACAATGAGCAGTTCTTC.

This chain connects TRBV29-1 to TRBJ1-2, with 9 bases aligning to TRBD1. The CDR3 covers 13 residues. Per the germline V gene, CDR1 is SQVTM and CDR2 is ANQGSEA. V shed 4 bases, J shed 2 bases, and the junction held 2 bases outside the gene matches. The chain's CDR3 is CSVGGTGNYGYTF. The DNA of the CDR3 is TGCAGCGTTGGGGGGACAGGGAACTATGGCTACACCTTC.